This paragraph covers one T cell receptor beta chain sequence. The data are from a study of T cells in Graves' hyperthyroidism and ophthalmopathy. Template material for amplifying TCR beta CDR3 regions consisted of RNA transcripts. In the first-round RT-PCR of the TCR CDR3, the HTBI primer set was used. One entry per CDR3 protein results from TCRdb running MiXCR on the multiplex PCR reads. Of 500,000 to 700,000 distinct CDR3 sequences detected, 16% appear once; the ten largest clones hold 15% to 20%. This sequence was found in a woman under 30 with Graves' hyperthyroidism. Sequencing was done on a sample of blood.

In nucleotides, the CDR3 is TGTGCCAGCAGCGTAGGCCAAAGTGAACTCTACGAGCAGTACTTC. Translating it yields CASSVGQSELYEQYF. J is TRBJ2-7 and V is TRBV9; D call uncertain. Trimming cost V 0 bases and J 3 bases, with 13 bases left between them. The length of the CDR3 is 15 residues. Germline CDR1 is SGDLS and CDR2 is YYNGEE.